This TCR beta chain was captured in a study of shared clonotypes between healthy human individuals. In the study overall: Per donor, three plates held CD4 naive cells, three held CD4 memory, two held CD8 naive and one held CD8 memory.

The CDR3 sequence is 17 residues long. From germline, CDR1 is MRHNA and CDR2 SNTAGT. Trimming took 4 bases from V and 9 from J; bases not matched to a gene: 13. This clone was detected once. This table comes from immunoSEQ multiplex PCR, and its TCRdb copy is limited to in-frame clones, with some not included. Of fewer than 2.5 million clones in the sample, roughly 93% were seen once. The chain couples TRBV6-4 to TRBJ2-1; TRBD1 matches at 12 bases. The specimen was naive CD4+ T cells from PBMCs. Subset indicated: CD45RA+ positively selected. This TCR derives from a man aged 18 to 30 in good health. Some clones in this sample may be carry-over from other donors' samples. CDR3 in amino acids: CASSVSWGQGAGSEQFF. The CDR3 DNA is TGTGCCAGCAGTGTTTCCTGGGGACAGGGGGCGGGCAGTGAGCAGTTCTTC.